The T cell receptor beta chain under discussion was sequenced for a study of identical twins. Everyone who gave samples was a healthy Caucasian. Study results and limitations: Memory repertoires lacked the insertion deficit that abundant cord blood beta clonotypes showed.

A universal primer site was incorporated via template switching, and the cDNA contained unique molecular identifiers. From the 5' RACE reads, TCRdb called clonotypes with MiXCR, one entry per CDR3 protein. This table holds 150,000 or so distinct CDR3 sequences, around 3.6% found once. This clonotype was recorded at least ten times. Its antigen is not known. Germline CDR1 is SGHTA and CDR2 is FQGTGA. V was clipped by 5 bases and J by 5 bases; unmatched bases: 4. This CDR3 is 13 amino acids long. What was sequenced was memory T cells sorted from blood. The V and J genes are TRBV7-3 and TRBJ1-1, with 8 positions matching TRBD1. The source of this sequence is a man in his late teens or twenties in good health. CDR3 amino acids: CASSATGGTEAFF. The CDR3 DNA reads TGTGCCAGCAGCGCAACAGGGGGTACTGAAGCTTTCTTT.